Below are 22 T cell receptor beta chains sequenced from a single sample in a study of cytomegalovirus exposure and HLA in healthy donors. 60 Vbeta and 13 Jbeta primers were used in PCR. Assay used: immunoSEQ multiplex PCR; TCRdb lists only in-frame clones, some missing. The sample carries more than 85,000 clones, roughly 84% recorded once. The source material was PBMCs. The receptors were gathered from a woman between 18 and 30 years old in good health and CMV-seronegative.

This chain joins TRBV5-8 and TRBJ1-2, with 7 bases identical to TRBD1. The junction had 2 bases not matched to a gene; V was cut back by 0 bases and J by 3 bases. The CDR3 is 14 amino acids. CDR1 is SGHTS, CDR2 YDEGEE, per germline. The CDR3 region has the DNA TGTGCCAGCAGCTTGGGCAGGGGGGACTATGGCTACACCTTC. This translates into CASSLGRGDYGYTF.

V is TRBV7-2 and J is TRBJ2-3, with TRBD2 matching 8 bases. The CDR3 is 16 amino acids. With V trimmed by 5 bases and J by 2 bases, 9 bases remained unmatched. CDR1 and CDR2 (germline): SGHTA, FQGNSA. CDR3 DNA sequence: TGTGCCAGCAGCCCCCGTCCGGGACTAGTCACAGATACGCAGTATTTT. Translation gives CASSPRPGLVTDTQYF.

This chain joins TRBV28 and TRBJ1-3, with D unresolved. The CDR3 runs to 13 residues. The V gene's germline CDR1 is MDHEN and CDR2 SYDVKM. Trimming left V 4 bases short and J 4 bases short, with 8 bases between. CDR3 region: CASSSHSGNTIYF. The DNA of the CDR3 is TGTGCCAGCAGTTCCCACTCCGGAAACACCATATATTTT.

This clone was seen just once. This chain links TRBV18 with TRBJ2-5, with 7 bases fitting TRBD2. Germline trimming cut 3 bases from V and 1 base from J; bases unmatched to any gene: 2. The CDR3 spans 14 residues. CDR1 is KGHSH, CDR2 LQKENI, per germline. DNA of the CDR3: TGTGCCAGCTCACCTTCGGGGGGCCAAGAGACCCAGTACTTC. Translation gives CASSPSGGQETQYF.

The chain joins TRBV6-5 to TRBJ1-2; a weak D match, TRBD1 (6 bases). CDR1 is MNHEY and CDR2 is SVGAGI in the germline V gene. This CDR3 is 13 amino acids long. V dropped 4 bases and J dropped 2 bases, with 8 bases sitting between them. The CDR3 nucleotides are TGTGCCAGCAGTTTGGACAGCAACTATGGCTACACCTTC. Translation: CASSLDSNYGYTF.

Written as DNA, the CDR3 is TGTGCCAGTAGCAACCAGGGAAAAACTTCCTACGAGCAGTACTTC. It encodes CASSNQGKTSYEQYF. The V and J genes are TRBV19 and TRBJ2-7, with a tentative D call TRBD1 (5 bases). CDR1 and CDR2 from the germline V gene are LNHDA and SQIVND (reference sequence). V was clipped by 6 bases and J by 1 base, with 16 bases between them. The CDR3 has 15 residues. Together with reference TRBV19 and TRBJ2-7, the CDR3 gives the full variable domain: DGGITQSPKYLFRKEGQNVTLSCEQNLNHDAMYWYRQDPGQGLRLIYYSQIVNDFQKGDIAEGYSVSREKKESFPLTVTSAQKNPTAFYLCASSNQGKTSYEQYFGPGTRLTVT.

The chain links TRBV5-6 to TRBJ2-5, with a possible D match to TRBD1 (6 bases). The CDR3 is made up of 16 amino acids. CDR1 and CDR2 from the germline V gene are SGHDT and YYEEEE. The V gene lost 0 bases and the J gene lost 4 bases, with 16 bases spanning the gap. CDR3 loop: CASSLVGGGRGETQYF. CDR3 bases: TGTGCCAGCAGCTTGGTTGGGGGCGGACGGGGAGAGACCCAGTACTTC.

In its sample, this clone was seen a few times. This chain uses TRBV6-6 with TRBJ2-3; 7 bases are shared with TRBD2. Germline-derived CDR1 and CDR2 are MNHNY and SVGAGI (reference sequence). The J segment lost 1 base and the V segment lost 0 bases, leaving 1 base of the junction unmatched. This CDR3 region has 15 residues. The CDR3 coding sequence is TGTGCCAGCAGTTACTCGCTAGCGGGCACAGATACGCAGTATTTT. Encoded protein: CASSYSLAGTDTQYF.

The V call is TRBV14, the J call TRBJ2-5; D is possibly TRBD2 (5 bases). Trimming took 0 bases from V and 5 from J, leaving 13 bases between them. CDR3 length: 15 amino acids. CDR1 is SGHDN and CDR2 is FVKESK in the germline V gene. The CDR3 region is CASSQDLGVWETQYF. Written as DNA, the CDR3 is TGTGCCAGCAGCCAAGATCTCGGGGTTTGGGAGACCCAGTACTTC.

V is TRBV11-3 and J is TRBJ2-5; D ambiguous. CDR3 size: 13 residues. V was shortened by 2 bases and J by 1 base, with 5 bases between the two germline ends. Looked up from germline, CDR1 is SGHNT and CDR2 is YENEEA. Here the CDR3 DNA reads TGTGCCAGCAGCTTATACAGCCAAGAGACCCAGTACTTC. Translation: CASSLYSQETQYF.

The rearrangement links TRBV5-6 to TRBJ2-7; TRBD1 matches 9 bases. Germline V gene lookup returns CDR1 SGHDT and CDR2 YYEEEE. Germline trimming cut 5 bases from V and 2 bases from J; bases unmatched to any gene: 20. There are 19 residues in the CDR3. This CDR3 is CASSQAVTLWGQGAYEQYF. The CDR3, as DNA: TGTGCCAGCAGTCAAGCTGTAACATTGTGGGGACAGGGTGCCTACGAGCAGTACTTC.

The chain combines TRBV11-3 with TRBJ2-7, with a weak D call TRBD2 (5 bases). V dropped 2 bases and J dropped 1 base, with 12 bases sitting between them. The CDR3 contains 15 residues. The germline gives CDR1 SGHNT, CDR2 YENEEA. This chain's CDR3 is CASSLTRGVSYEQYF. The CDR3 nucleotides are TGTGCCAGCAGCTTAACTAGAGGTGTATCCTACGAGCAGTACTTC.

This chain joins TRBV2 and TRBJ1-5, with 8 bases that match TRBD1. CDR1 is SNHLY, CDR2 FYNNEI, per germline. There are 15 residues in the CDR3. Germline trimming cut 5 bases from V and 8 bases from J; bases unmatched to any gene: 11. The CDR3 bases are TGTGCCAGCAGTATGGACAGGGCGGGCGGAGAGCCCCAGCATTTT. This encodes CASSMDRAGGEPQHF.

V is TRBV28 and J is TRBJ2-6; D is possibly TRBD1 (5 bases). CDR3 length equals 15 residues. V gave up 5 bases and J gave up 1 base, with 9 bases separating them. Germline values: CDR1 MDHEN, CDR2 SYDVKM. For the CDR3, the DNA is TGTGCCAGCAGTCCAGACAGATCTGGGGCCAACGTCCTGACTTTC. It yields the protein CASSPDRSGANVLTF.

Concerning this clone: At one end, the junction sequence differs from germline, possibly due to a read error. This sequence joins TRBV7-9 and TRBJ1-1; no clear D gene. From germline, CDR1 is SEHNR and CDR2 FQNEAQ (reference sequence). This CDR3 comprises 12 residues. The CDR3 DNA sequence: TGTTCCAGCGGCCTCAGAGGCACTGAAGCTTTCTTT. This translates into CSSGLRGTEAFF. Using reference TRBV7-9 and TRBJ1-1 for the parts outside the CDR3, the full variable domain is DTGVSQNPRHKITKRGQNVTFRCDPISEHNRLYWYRQTLGQGPEFLTYFQNEAQLEKSRLLSDRFSAERPKGSFSTLEIQRTEQGDSAMYLCSSGLRGTEAFFGQGTRLTVV.

This CDR3 reads CATGREGGGWETQYF. The CDR3 nucleotides read TGTGCCACCGGGAGGGAGGGGGGGGGTTGGGAGACCCAGTACTTC. The J gene is TRBJ2-5, the V gene TRBV15; maybe TRBD2 (7 bases). Germline V gene sequence: CDR1 LNHNV, CDR2 YYDKDF (reference sequence). The CDR3 runs 15 residues. Trimming left V 8 bases short and J 5 bases short, with 21 bases between.

The rearrangement joins TRBV28 to TRBJ1-1; TRBD1 agrees at 9 bases. Germline-derived CDR1 and CDR2 are MDHEN and SYDVKM. The CDR3 has 14 residues. After removal of 6 bases from V and 4 bases from J, the junction contained 6 bases not matched to a gene. In DNA form, the CDR3 reads TGTGCCAGCAGCACACAGGGGGCGCGCACTGAAGCTTTCTTT. Its protein is CASSTQGARTEAFF.

The chain is built from TRBV29-1 and TRBJ2-1; D not resolved. Trimming removed 4 bases at V and 7 bases at J, with 17 bases between. Germline-derived CDR1 and CDR2 are SQVTM and ANQGSEA. The length of the CDR3 is 14 residues. The CDR3 sequence is CSVVGPSYVNEQFF. The CDR3 DNA sequence: TGCAGCGTTGTAGGTCCTAGTTATGTGAATGAGCAGTTCTTC.

The chain links TRBV21-1 to TRBJ2-7; the D call in the table, TRBD1, was not verified against the DNA. TRBV21-1 is described as a pseudogene. The CDR3 contains 16 residues. Here the CDR3 DNA reads TGTGCCAGCAGCAAAGACAGAATCAGACCTTCCTACGAGCAGTACTTC. Encoded protein: CASSKDRIRPSYEQYF.

This chain uses TRBV19 with TRBJ2-1; perhaps TRBD2 as D (5 bases). V was trimmed by 5 bases and J by 4 bases, leaving 12 bases between them. Germline loops: CDR1 LNHDA, CDR2 SQIVND (reference sequence). The length of the CDR3 is 14 residues. CDR3 DNA sequence: TGTGCCAGTAGTGACACCGGGGAGTACAATGAGCAGTTCTTC. Amino acid sequence: CASSDTGEYNEQFF. Full variable domain (outside the CDR3, taken from reference TRBV19 and TRBJ2-1): DGGITQSPKYLFRKEGQNVTLSCEQNLNHDAMYWYRQDPGQGLRLIYYSQIVNDFQKGDIAEGYSVSREKKESFPLTVTSAQKNPTAFYLCASSDTGEYNEQFFGPGTRLTVL.

The V and J genes are TRBV9 and TRBJ1-1, with 7 bases that match TRBD1. This CDR3 has 15 residues. CDR1 is SGDLS, CDR2 YYNGEE, per germline. Trimming cost V 0 bases and J 0 bases; bases outside gene matches: 2. The CDR3 nucleotides are TGTGCCAGCAGCGTAGGGGGACAGATGAACACTGAAGCTTTCTTT. Translating it yields CASSVGGQMNTEAFF.

The V and J genes are TRBV27 and TRBJ2-2, with a possible D match to TRBD2 (6 bases). CDR3 length: 16 amino acids. CDR1 is MNHEY and CDR2 is SMNVEV in the germline V gene (reference sequence). Trimming removed 5 bases at V and 4 bases at J, with 17 bases between. The CDR3 reads CASSKRRDSTTGELFF. Written as DNA, the CDR3 is TGTGCCAGCAGTAAACGCCGGGACTCGACCACCGGGGAGCTGTTTTTT.